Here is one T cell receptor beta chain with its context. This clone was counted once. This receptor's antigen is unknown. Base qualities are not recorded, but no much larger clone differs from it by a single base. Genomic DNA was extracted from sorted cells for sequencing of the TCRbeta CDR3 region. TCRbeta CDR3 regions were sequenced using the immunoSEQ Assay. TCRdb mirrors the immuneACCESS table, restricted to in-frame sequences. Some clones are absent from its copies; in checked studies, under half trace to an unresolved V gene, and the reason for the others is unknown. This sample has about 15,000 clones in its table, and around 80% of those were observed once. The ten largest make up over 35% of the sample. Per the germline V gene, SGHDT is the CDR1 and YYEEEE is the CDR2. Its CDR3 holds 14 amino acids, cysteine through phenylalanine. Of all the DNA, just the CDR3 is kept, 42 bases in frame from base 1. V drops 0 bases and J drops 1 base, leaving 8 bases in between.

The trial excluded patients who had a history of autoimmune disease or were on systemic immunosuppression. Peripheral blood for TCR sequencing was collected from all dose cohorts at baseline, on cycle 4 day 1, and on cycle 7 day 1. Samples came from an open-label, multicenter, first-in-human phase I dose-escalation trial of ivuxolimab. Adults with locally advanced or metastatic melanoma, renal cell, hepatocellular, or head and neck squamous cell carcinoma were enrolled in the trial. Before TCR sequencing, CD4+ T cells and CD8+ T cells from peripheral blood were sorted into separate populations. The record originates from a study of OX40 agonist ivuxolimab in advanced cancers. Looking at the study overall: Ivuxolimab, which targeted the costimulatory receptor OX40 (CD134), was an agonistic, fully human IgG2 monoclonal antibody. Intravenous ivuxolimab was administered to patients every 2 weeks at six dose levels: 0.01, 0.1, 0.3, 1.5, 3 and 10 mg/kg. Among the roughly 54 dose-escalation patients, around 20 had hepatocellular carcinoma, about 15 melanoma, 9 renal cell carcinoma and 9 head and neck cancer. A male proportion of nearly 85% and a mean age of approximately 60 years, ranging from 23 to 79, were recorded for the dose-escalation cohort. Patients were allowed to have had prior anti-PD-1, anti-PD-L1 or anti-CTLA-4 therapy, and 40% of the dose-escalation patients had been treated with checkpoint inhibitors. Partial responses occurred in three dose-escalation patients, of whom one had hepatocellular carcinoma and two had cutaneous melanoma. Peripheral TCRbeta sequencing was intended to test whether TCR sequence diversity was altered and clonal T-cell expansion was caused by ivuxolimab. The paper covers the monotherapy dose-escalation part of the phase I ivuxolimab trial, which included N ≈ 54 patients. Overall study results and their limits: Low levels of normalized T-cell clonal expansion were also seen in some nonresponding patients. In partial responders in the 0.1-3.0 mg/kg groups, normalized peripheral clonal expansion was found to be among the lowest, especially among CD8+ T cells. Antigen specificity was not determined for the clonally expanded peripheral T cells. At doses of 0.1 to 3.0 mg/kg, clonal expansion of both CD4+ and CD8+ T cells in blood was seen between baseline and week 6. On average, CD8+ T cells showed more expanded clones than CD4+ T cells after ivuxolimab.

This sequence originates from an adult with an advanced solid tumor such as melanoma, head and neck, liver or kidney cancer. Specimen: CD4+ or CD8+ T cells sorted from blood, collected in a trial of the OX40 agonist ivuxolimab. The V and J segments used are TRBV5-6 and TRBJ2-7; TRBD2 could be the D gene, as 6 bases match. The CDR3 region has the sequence CASSLGLGSYEQYF. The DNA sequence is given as TGTGCCAGCAGCTTGGGACTAGGGTCCTACGAGCAGTACTTC.